These 26 T cell receptor beta chains came from one sample sequenced in a study of cytomegalovirus exposure and HLA in healthy donors. PCR amplification relied on 60 Vbeta primers (plus 13 Jbeta primers). The repertoire was sequenced with immunoSEQ multiplex PCR; TCRdb's copy has only in-frame clones and lacks some. The sample consists of some 200,000 clones, under 80% of them appearing once. The sequenced sample was PBMCs. Source of these receptors: a female donor in good health and CMV-seronegative.

This sequence joins TRBV2 and TRBJ2-5; D possibly corresponds to TRBD2 (6 bases). Germline V CDR1 and CDR2: SNHLY, FYNNEI. The V gene lost 7 bases and the J gene lost 3 bases, with 12 bases spanning the gap. The CDR3 extends over 13 amino acids. For the CDR3, the DNA is TGTGCCAGCACCCAGACTAGGGAAGAGACCCAGTACTTC. Its translation is CASTQTREETQYF.

The genes are TRBV5-1 and TRBJ1-2; 8 positions match TRBD1. The CDR3 has 14 amino acids. Trimming at V came to 4 bases and at J to 4 bases, leaving 6 bases not matched to a gene. Looked up from germline, CDR1 is SGHRS and CDR2 is YFSETQ. Here the CDR3 reads CASSADRAIYGYTF. CDR3 coding DNA: TGCGCCAGCAGCGCGGACAGGGCGATCTATGGCTACACCTTC.

V usage is TRBV5-1 and J usage is TRBJ1-2, with 12 positions matching TRBD1. The junction had 5 bases not matched to a gene; V was cut back by 4 bases and J by 4 bases. This CDR3 region has 15 residues. Germline V gene sequence: CDR1 SGHRS, CDR2 YFSETQ. In DNA, the CDR3 is TGCGCCAGCAGCATTGTGGGACAGGGGGCCTATGGCTACACCTTC. It translates to CASSIVGQGAYGYTF.

J is TRBJ1-1 and V is TRBV9; 9 nucleotides agree with TRBD1. The CDR3 length is 13 residues. The V and J ends lost 3 bases and 9 bases, in that order; junction bases with no gene match: 6. Germline V lookup: CDR1 SGDLS, CDR2 YYNGEE. The CDR3 sequence is CASSEGQGFQAFF. DNA for the CDR3: TGTGCCAGCAGCGAGGGACAGGGTTTCCAAGCTTTCTTT.

The chain's CDR3 is CASSARLAGAPEQYF. In DNA, the CDR3 is TGTGCCAGCAGCGCCCGACTAGCGGGAGCCCCCGAGCAGTACTTC. V and J are TRBV5-8 and TRBJ2-7, with 12 bases aligning to TRBD2. V was pared by 4 bases and J by 6 bases, with 8 bases of the junction left unmatched. The length of the CDR3 is 15 residues. Germline values: CDR1 SGHTS, CDR2 YDEGEE. Looking up the rest from reference TRBV5-8 and TRBJ2-7 gives the full variable domain: EAGVTQSPTHLIKTRGQQATLRCSPISGHTSVYWYQQALGLGLQFLLWYDEGEERNRGNFPPRFSGRQFPNYSSELNVNALELEDSALYLCASSARLAGAPEQYFGPGTRLTVT.

This clone was detected only a few times. This sequence joins TRBV4-3 and TRBJ2-1; TRBD1 matches at 8 bases. The V gene end was trimmed by 0 bases and the J gene end by 3 bases; junction bases not matched to a gene: 1. This CDR3 comprises 15 residues. Looked up from germline, CDR1 is LGHNA and CDR2 is YSLEER. CDR3 residues: CASSQETGVYNEQFF. The CDR3 nucleotides read TGCGCCAGCAGCCAAGAGACAGGGGTCTACAATGAGCAGTTCTTC.

The genes are TRBV5-3 and TRBJ2-2, with 7 bases lining up with TRBD1. TRBV5-3 is sorted into the ORF group, with uncertain function. CDR3 size: 14 residues. The V segment lost 3 bases and the J segment 7 bases; nucleotides outside the gene matches: 6. The CDR3 here is CARSSTGLIGELFF. The CDR3 DNA follows: TGTGCCAGAAGCTCGACAGGGTTGATCGGGGAGCTGTTTTTT.

The chain combines TRBV5-1 with TRBJ1-4, with D possibly being TRBD1 (6 bases). The V end lost 9 bases, the J end lost 4 bases, and 13 bases lay between the germline ends. In germline, CDR1 is SGHRS, CDR2 YFSETQ. CDR3 length equals 13 residues. The CDR3 region is CATLDRYNEKLFF. The CDR3 DNA sequence: TGCGCCACACTAGACAGGTATAATGAAAAACTGTTTTTT.

The chain is built from TRBV5-8 and TRBJ1-5, with D perhaps TRBD1 (5 bases). This CDR3 is 15 amino acids long. Deletions cut 0 bases from V and 3 bases from J, with 10 bases between. Germline CDR1 SGHTS, CDR2 YDEGEE. The CDR3 nucleotides are TGTGCCAGCAGCTTGGCATGGGGCCTCAATCAGCCCCAGCATTTT. It specifies CASSLAWGLNQPQHF.

The chain combines TRBV5-1 with TRBJ1-2; D gene unclear. This CDR3 region has 16 residues. Germline assignment: CDR1 SGHRS and CDR2 YFSETQ. With 3 bases removed from V and 6 bases from J, the gap between germline ends came to 21 bases. Here the CDR3 DNA reads TGCGCCAGCAGCTCAGGATACGACACGGCGAGTGATGGCTACACCTTC. Its translation is CASSSGYDTASDGYTF.

The rearrangement uses TRBV30 and TRBJ1-2, with D hard to call. The CDR3 runs 14 residues. Trimming shortened V by 0 bases and J by 8 bases, and 16 bases separated the two germline ends. The germline CDR1 and CDR2 sequences are GTSNPN and SVGIG (reference sequence). The CDR3 loop reads CAWSVNSLNSGYTF. The CDR3 DNA reads as TGTGCCTGGAGTGTAAACAGTTTGAATTCCGGCTACACCTTC.

The J gene is TRBJ1-2, the V gene TRBV6-6, with TRBD1 matching 7 bases. Trimming took 4 bases from V and 4 from J; bases not matched to a gene: 3. The CDR3 is 13 residues long. Germline CDR1 MNHNY, CDR2 SVGAGI (reference sequence). This CDR3 is CASSSGQSYGYTF. CDR3 bases: TGTGCCAGCAGTTCGGGACAGAGCTATGGCTACACCTTC.

The chain employs TRBV2 and TRBJ1-1; TRBD1 aligns across 7 bases. This CDR3 has 14 amino acids. After removal of 6 bases from V and 0 bases from J, the junction contained 4 bases not matched to a gene. Germline assignment: CDR1 SNHLY and CDR2 FYNNEI. CDR3 sequence (DNA): TGTGCCAGCAGATACAGGGGCCTGAACACTGAAGCTTTCTTT. Protein product: CASRYRGLNTEAFF.

V gene TRBV9 combines with J gene TRBJ1-2, with TRBD1 identical over 7 bases. The CDR3 contains 15 residues. J was trimmed by 4 bases and V by 4 bases; bases with no gene match: 10. CDR1 is SGDLS and CDR2 is YYNGEE in the germline V gene. CDR3 nucleotide sequence: TGTGCCAGCAGCCCGGAGGGGGCGATAAGCTATGGCTACACCTTC. It specifies CASSPEGAISYGYTF. The entire variable domain, with the rest obtained from reference TRBV9 and TRBJ1-2, is as follows: DSGVTQTPKHLITATGQRVTLRCSPRSGDLSVYWYQQSLDQGLQFLIQYYNGEERAKGNILERFSAQQFPDLHSELNLSSLELGDSALYFCASSPEGAISYGYTFGSGTRLTVV.

The rearrangement joins TRBV7-3 to TRBJ1-1, with D unclear. Germline V CDR1 and CDR2: SGHTA, FQGTGA. Trimming left V 5 bases short and J 3 bases short, with 10 bases between. The CDR3 is 13 amino acids. As DNA, the CDR3 is TGTGCCAGCAGCAGAATAGTGGACACTGAAGCTTTCTTT. This translates into CASSRIVDTEAFF.

Only a few counts were recorded for this clone. The rearrangement uses TRBV19 and TRBJ2-7; 7 bases agree with TRBD2. Per the germline V gene, CDR1 is LNHDA and CDR2 is SQIVND (reference sequence). The CDR3 consists of 14 residues. The V segment lost 1 base and the J segment 6 bases; nucleotides outside the gene matches: 6. The CDR3 protein is CASSIGGGGGEQYF. CDR3 coding DNA: TGTGCCAGTAGTATAGGCGGGGGTGGTGGCGAGCAGTACTTC. The variable domain in full, with the rest retrieved from reference TRBV19 and TRBJ2-7, is DGGITQSPKYLFRKEGQNVTLSCEQNLNHDAMYWYRQDPGQGLRLIYYSQIVNDFQKGDIAEGYSVSREKKESFPLTVTSAQKNPTAFYLCASSIGGGGGEQYFGPGTRLTVT.

The chain links TRBV19 to TRBJ2-2; tentative D call: TRBD2 (5 bases). Trimming shortened V by 4 bases and J by 2 bases, and 14 bases separated the two germline ends. There are 16 residues in the CDR3. CDR1 is LNHDA, CDR2 SQIVND, per germline (reference sequence). The CDR3 DNA sequence: TGTGCCAGTAGTACGGGGTACAGTTTCAACACCGGGGAGCTGTTTTTT. Translated, it gives CASSTGYSFNTGELFF.

Comment on this clone: This same CDR3 is encoded by further DNA sequences in the sample. The CDR3 DNA sequence: TGTGCCAGCAGTTTCGGGTCCGCAGGGCGCGAGCAGTACTTC. It translates to CASSFGSAGREQYF. The rearrangement joins TRBV28 to TRBJ2-7, with D possibly being TRBD1 (5 bases). Germline CDR1 MDHEN, CDR2 SYDVKM. The CDR3 runs to 14 residues. V was trimmed by 3 bases and J by 6 bases, leaving 15 bases between them.

The genes are TRBV18 and TRBJ2-5; D is undetermined. Trimming pared 4 bases from V and 1 base from J, leaving 10 bases between. From germline, CDR1 is KGHSH and CDR2 LQKENI. The CDR3 runs to 14 residues. The CDR3 DNA is TGTGCCAGCTCACTTAACAGCCGCCAAGAGACCCAGTACTTC. Its protein is CASSLNSRQETQYF.

This sequence joins TRBV12-2 and TRBJ2-1; TRBD2 reflects the table's D call only, with no check against the DNA. TRBV12-2 is shown as a pseudogene. CDR3 length: 19 residues. The CDR3 loop reads CASRLSPLGTSGSSDEQFF. The CDR3 region has the DNA TGTGCAAGTCGCTTAAGCCCGCTAGGGACTAGCGGGAGTTCGGATGAGCAGTTCTTC.

This rearrangement joins TRBV4-2 to TRBJ2-3; maybe TRBD2 (7 bases). V dropped 4 bases and J dropped 2 bases, with 10 bases sitting between them. The CDR3 totals 14 residues. Per the germline V gene, CDR1 is LGHNA and CDR2 is YNFKEQ. CDR3 protein: CASSLGGATDTQYF. CDR3 sequence (DNA): TGTGCCAGCAGCCTGGGGGGGGCCACAGATACGCAGTATTTT.

This clone was counted only a few times. The V gene is TRBV2, the J gene TRBJ2-3; a possible D gene is TRBD1 (6 bases). The CDR3 has 14 amino acids. Trimming removed 4 bases from V and 1 base from J, with 9 bases in between. Germline V CDR1 and CDR2: SNHLY, FYNNEI. CDR3 bases: TGTGCCAGCAGTGCTGGACAGCGCACAGATACGCAGTATTTT. It codes for CASSAGQRTDTQYF.

The rearrangement uses TRBV29-1 and TRBJ2-7; 13 nucleotides line up with TRBD2. V shed 3 bases and J 5 bases; nucleotides not matched to a gene: 1. The CDR3 spans 13 residues. In germline, CDR1 is SQVTM, CDR2 ANQGSEA. CDR3 residues: CSVETSGRNEQYF. Here the CDR3 DNA reads TGCAGCGTTGAGACTAGCGGGAGGAACGAGCAGTACTTC.

The chain carries TRBV5-1 and TRBJ2-7, with 7 positions matching TRBD1. Germline V gene data show CDR1 as SGHRS and CDR2 as YFSETQ. J was trimmed by 6 bases and V by 1 base; bases with no gene match: 10. This CDR3 comprises 15 residues. The CDR3 coding sequence is TGCGCCAGCAGCTTGCATCGGCAGGGGGTCCCCGAGCAGTACTTC. Translation: CASSLHRQGVPEQYF.

CDR3 nucleotides: TGTGCCAGCAGCTTCGGGACAGGGGAGGGAAACACCATATATTTT. Amino acids: CASSFGTGEGNTIYF. The chain employs TRBV9 and TRBJ1-3, with 10 bases fitting TRBD1. V was pared by 4 bases and J by 4 bases, with 5 bases of the junction left unmatched. In germline, CDR1 is SGDLS, CDR2 YYNGEE. CDR3 length: 15 amino acids.

This rearrangement joins TRBV30 to TRBJ2-7, with 7 bases fitting TRBD1. Germline assignment: CDR1 GTSNPN and CDR2 SVGIG (reference sequence). V was clipped by 2 bases and J by 1 base; unmatched bases: 8. This CDR3 spans 15 amino acids. The chain's CDR3 is CAWSPTDRESYEQYF. CDR3 coding DNA: TGTGCCTGGAGTCCGACCGACAGGGAATCCTACGAGCAGTACTTC.